These T cell receptor beta chains were read from a single sample in a study of cytomegalovirus exposure and HLA in healthy donors. Method: immunoSEQ multiplex PCR; TCRdb's copy keeps in-frame clones and lacks some. The table shows some 90,000 clones, with roughly 80% occurring only once. Sequences were obtained from PBMCs. The receptor set was obtained from a man aged 25-45 years in good health and CMV-seronegative. The CDR3 runs from the conserved cysteine through the conserved F or W. The D gene is left open where the match is weak. Where a row states a size, it is once, few, many or the class of an expanded clone; other rows omit it.

clone size	V gene	J gene	D gene	CDR3 protein	CDR3 DNA
NA	TRBV10-3	TRBJ1-2	TRBD1	CAIRQGDYGYTF	TGTGCCATCAGGCAGGGGGACTATGGCTACACCTTC
NA	TRBV6-5	TRBJ2-2	TRBD2	CASSRGVNTGELFF	TGTGCCAGCAGCCGGGGGGTAAACACCGGGGAGCTGTTTTTT
NA	TRBV29-1	TRBJ1-1	NA	CSVHYKQAPNTEAFF	TGCAGCGTCCACTACAAACAGGCCCCGAACACTGAAGCTTTCTTT
NA	TRBV5-4	TRBJ1-1	NA	CASSLLGDTEAFF	TGTGCCAGCAGCTTGCTCGGGGACACTGAAGCTTTCTTT
few	TRBV4-3	TRBJ2-7	NA	CASSQVASQGTYEQYF	TGCGCCAGCAGCCAAGTGGCTTCCCAAGGGACTTACGAGCAGTACTTC
once	TRBV13	TRBJ1-1	NA	CASSSKTLRLGYRNTEAFF	TGTGCCAGCAGCTCAAAAACGCTTCGTCTCGGTTACAGGAACACTGAAGCTTTCTTT
NA	TRBV13	TRBJ1-4	NA	CASSLFERTNEKLFF	TGTGCCAGCAGCTTATTCGAACGGACTAATGAAAAACTGTTTTTT
NA	TRBV7-2	TRBJ2-1	NA	CASSLDSTMEQFF	TGTGCCAGCAGCTTAGATAGCACCATGGAGCAGTTCTTC
once	TRBV5-1	TRBJ1-5	TRBD1	CASSFGQGRNQPQHF	TGCGCCAGCAGCTTCGGACAGGGCAGGAATCAGCCCCAGCATTTT
NA	TRBV7-6	TRBJ1-1	TRBD1	CASSTGQSNTEAFF	TGTGCCAGCAGCACGGGACAGTCAAACACTGAAGCTTTCTTT
NA	TRBV10-3	TRBJ1-1	TRBD1	CAIRRQGTDTEAFF	TGTGCCATCAGGAGACAGGGCACCGACACTGAAGCTTTCTTT
once	TRBV7-9	TRBJ1-5	NA	CASSLGQDNQPQHF	TGTGCCAGCAGCTTAGGACAGGACAATCAGCCCCAGCATTTT
NA	TRBV7-3	TRBJ1-1	NA	CASSLSGGSPWMDTEAFF	TGTGCCAGCAGCTTATCCGGAGGGTCTCCTTGGATGGACACTGAAGCTTTCTTT